This TCR beta chain was recovered during a study of shared T cell receptors in the human thymus (dated by TCRdb to 2020 to 2023). Some background on the complete study: The study examined how the human thymus generates shared, self-reactive T-cell receptor alpha chains.

This clone was recorded once. Its antigen is unknown. There are no base qualities to consult, and no much larger clone falls within one base. Library prep was done by the immunoSEQ multiplex PCR assay. Drawn from immuneACCESS, this table holds only the in-frame rearrangements with V and J called that TCRdb kept. Clones are partly lost; checked studies trace under half to an unresolved V gene and leave the rest unexplained. This sample comprises approximately 580,000 clones, approximately 78% of them detected only once. The ten largest clones represent less than 0.015% of the sample. V is trimmed back by 6 bases and J by 10 bases, and the junction contains 9 bases that no gene match accounts for. Sequences LNHDA (CDR1) and SQIVND (CDR2) are obtained from the germline V gene (reference sequence). From cysteine to phenylalanine, the CDR3 is 14 amino acids long. The only DNA kept is the CDR3, 42 bases in frame from the first base.

This sample was shared with a second study, whose subject was human thymus T cells. The second study, in turn, reports: The donors were immunologically healthy infants in Finland who had open corrective cardiac surgery for congenital heart defects. Thymus tissue was collected as surgical resects that were removed during corrective cardiac surgery. Both the thymic and the peripheral blood repertoires appeared to show biased V and J gene segment usage. The related research reported highly overlapping thymic TCR repertoires among unrelated individuals. The study used about eight infant thymus samples plus four related peripheral blood samples to characterize TCR alpha and beta repertoires. The cohort included six male and a couple of female infants, with donor ages spanning 7 to 244 days. Thymocytes were freed from the tissue by mechanical means and kept at -70 degrees C as pellets of roughly 8.5-30 million cells. Genomic DNA was extracted from frozen cell pellets with a QIAsymphony instrument. The immunoSEQ multiplex PCR assay was used to amplify the TCRB and TCRAD loci from a standardized amount of quality-controlled genomic DNA. Amplicons spanned the V(D)J region at a length sufficient to cover the CDR3 and identify V and J genes. Amplicon sequencing was performed on an Illumina platform through the commercial immunoSEQ service. Primer bias and sequencing errors were corrected using previously described methods, and TCRAD and TCRB definitions followed the IMGT database. Analysis of the repertoires was done with immunoSEQ Analyzer 3.0 and VDJTools and included basic statistics, V/J segment usage, diversity estimates, rarefaction and pairwise overlap. To estimate diversity, the Chao1, ChaoE, Efron-Thisted, Shannon and inverse Simpson indices were applied, and diversity was also estimated on datasets down-sampled to the smallest sample. Repertoire overlap used strict matching of CDR3 nucleotide sequence, V gene and J gene, with Jaccard-based multidimensional scaling clustering. On average, thymus samples gave 750,000 to 950,000 unique TCRB clonotypes, whereas blood samples gave about 84,000.

The receptor chain draws on TRBV19 and TRBJ2-1, with 10 junctional bases fitting TRBD2. The sequencing sample was made of thymocytes. This TCR came from a boy in the first two years of life with a congenital heart defect. Donor details come from another sample of the same person, matched by shared clones. The nucleotides are TGTGCCAGTAGGGGAGGAGCGGGAGGGGGGGAGCAGTTCTTC. This sequence encodes CASRGGAGGGEQFF.